The clone carrying this T cell receptor (beta chain) was seen a handful of times. Its antigen remains unidentified. This specimen belongs to a study of CD8+ T cells in alopecia areata. Lesional scalp tissue (obtained by punch biopsy) and peripheral blood were collected from alopecia areata patients. V was cut by 10 bases and J by 2 bases, with 16 bases left in between. The V gene's germline CDR1 is SEHNR and CDR2 FQNEAQ (reference sequence). This CDR3 is built from 14 residues. General study results and limits: Possibly as an HLA-related effect, TCR sharing across patients appeared less clear than in mice.

In each case, RNA was isolated and then reverse transcribed into cDNA as the sequencing template. TCRdb's copy holds only in-frame clones and misses some; the assay was immunoSEQ multiplex PCR. The sample records hundreds of thousands of clones, roughly 57% being singletons. The chain carries TRBV7-9 and TRBJ2-3, with D possibly called TRBD1 or TRBD2 (5 bases each). This clonotype was sampled from a human donor with alopecia areata. This material consisted of CD4+ T cells sorted from blood, taken at week 0. The CDR3 DNA reads TGTGCCACCCAGGGAGCAGGCCCCACAGATACGCAGTATTTT. This translates into CATQGAGPTDTQYF.